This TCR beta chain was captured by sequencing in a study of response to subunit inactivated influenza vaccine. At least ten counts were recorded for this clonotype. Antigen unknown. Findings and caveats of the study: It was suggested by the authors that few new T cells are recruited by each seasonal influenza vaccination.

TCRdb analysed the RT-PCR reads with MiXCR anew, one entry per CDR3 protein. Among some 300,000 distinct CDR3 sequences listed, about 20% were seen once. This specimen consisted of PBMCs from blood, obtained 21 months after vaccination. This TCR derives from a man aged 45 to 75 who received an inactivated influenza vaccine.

The CDR3 DNA reads as TGTGCCACCAGTGGATACAAGAACACTGAAGCTTTCTTT. Amino acid sequence: CATSGYKNTEAFF. The chain combines TRBV24-1 with TRBJ1-1; D call uncertain. Germline V gene data show CDR1 as KGHDR and CDR2 as SFDVKD. The CDR3 totals 13 residues. Between the trimmed V and J ends, which lost 5 bases and 1 base, there was a span of 7 bases.